This passage covers 16 T cell receptor beta chains from one sample sequenced in a study of T-cell reconstitution after alpha-beta-depleted transplantation in children. TCRbeta library construction was performed incorporating unique molecular identifiers. TCRdb ran MiXCR on the PCR reads and lists one entry per CDR3 protein. The repertoire includes 250,000 to 300,000 distinct CDR3 sequences, roughly 9.1% of them detected once, and roughly 7.1% sits in the top ten. The sample was PBMCs, taken before TCRalphabeta/CD19-depleted stem cell transplant. Receptors were obtained from a boy in the first two years of life with acute myeloid leukemia, due to receive a stem cell transplant.

This clonotype was found many times. The chain links TRBV29-1 to TRBJ1-1; D is undetermined. Germline assignment: CDR1 SQVTM and CDR2 ANQGSEA. Trimming pared 4 bases from V and 3 bases from J, leaving 24 bases between. This CDR3 is 17 amino acids long. CDR3 sequence reads: CSVVAGPPLVAHTEAFF. DNA for the CDR3: TGCAGCGTTGTGGCCGGACCTCCCCTAGTGGCGCACACTGAAGCTTTCTTT. The variable domain in full, with the rest retrieved from reference TRBV29-1 and TRBJ1-1, is SAVISQKPSRDICQRGTSLTIQCQVDSQVTMMFWYRQQPGQSLTLIATANQGSEATYESGFVIDKFPISRPNLTFSTLTVSNMSPEDSSIYLCSVVAGPPLVAHTEAFFGQGTRLTVV.

In its sample, this clonotype was seen a few times. The chain uses TRBV19 and TRBJ2-7; possibly TRBD2 for D (6 bases). The V gene's germline CDR1 is LNHDA and CDR2 SQIVND (reference sequence). The ends were cut back, 3 bases at V and 1 base at J, with 13 bases in the middle. The CDR3 length is 15 residues. The CDR3 region is CASSMGTFGSYEQYF. The DNA for the CDR3 is TGTGCCAGTAGTATGGGGACTTTTGGATCCTACGAGCAGTACTTC.

This clonotype was picked up many times. The chain combines TRBV2 with TRBJ2-1; 13 nucleotides align to TRBD2. Germline V CDR1 and CDR2: SNHLY, FYNNEI. The junction had 4 bases not matched to a gene; V was cut back by 7 bases and J by 4 bases. The CDR3 spans 15 residues. Here the CDR3 reads CASTRTSGSYNEQFF. CDR3 nucleotide sequence: TGTGCCAGCACTAGGACTAGCGGGAGTTACAATGAGCAGTTCTTC.

This clonotype was counted at least ten times. V gene TRBV28 combines with J gene TRBJ2-5; D might be TRBD2 (5 bases). Germline lookup yields CDR1 MDHEN and CDR2 SYDVKM. Deletions cut 9 bases from V and 2 bases from J, with 10 bases between. This CDR3 has 12 residues. CDR3 loop: CASLSGQETQYF. CDR3 sequence (DNA): TGTGCCAGTTTGTCGGGGCAAGAGACCCAGTACTTC.

On this clonotype: At one of its ends the junction is not consistent with the germline gene, which may arise from a read error. In DNA, the CDR3 is TGTGCCAGCAGTTTAGCGGGTCAAGAGTCCCAGTACTTC. This encodes CASSLAGQESQYF. The chain uses TRBV12-3 or TRBV12-4 and TRBJ2-5; no reliable D call. This CDR3 spans 13 amino acids.

At least ten counts were recorded for this clonotype. The rearrangement joins TRBV5-8 to TRBJ1-6; TRBD1 might be the D (6 bases). Germline V gives CDR1 SGHTS, CDR2 YDEGEE. CDR3 length: 15 residues. Trimming stripped 4 bases from V and 4 bases from J, with 12 bases between. The CDR3 loop reads CASSPRTDYNSPLHF. In DNA, the CDR3 is TGTGCCAGCAGCCCTAGGACAGATTATAATTCACCCCTCCACTTT.

This clonotype was detected ten times or more. The CDR3 region is CAISGGTDAAYEQYF. DNA for the CDR3: TGTGCCATCAGTGGGGGGACAGACGCAGCCTACGAGCAGTACTTC. This chain joins TRBV10-3 and TRBJ2-7; 7 bases map to TRBD1. CDR1 is ENHRY and CDR2 is SYGVKD in the germline V gene. Trimming removed 4 bases from V and 2 bases from J; junction bases left unmatched: 8. There are 15 residues in the CDR3.

At least ten counts were recorded for this clonotype. The chain combines TRBV4-2 with TRBJ2-2; 11 bases are a match to TRBD2. Unmatched junction bases numbered 9, after V lost 1 base and J lost 2 bases. In germline, CDR1 is LGHNA, CDR2 YNFKEQ. The CDR3 is 19 amino acids. As DNA, the CDR3 is TGTGCCAGCAGCCAAGCACCAGTGGGACTAGCGGATAACACCGGGGAGCTGTTTTTT. It is translated as CASSQAPVGLADNTGELFF.

This clonotype occurred many times. This rearrangement joins TRBV5-6 to TRBJ2-1; 8 bases line up with TRBD1. J was trimmed by 7 bases and V by 7 bases; bases with no gene match: 1. CDR1 SGHDT and CDR2 YYEEEE come from the germline V gene. The CDR3 loop spans 11 amino acids. The DNA for the CDR3 is TGTGCCAGCTACAGGGGGAATGAGCAGTTCTTC. Protein sequence: CASYRGNEQFF.

This clonotype was seen ten or more times. J is TRBJ2-7 and V is TRBV6-5, with D tentatively TRBD2 (7 bases). The CDR3 runs 13 residues. In germline, CDR1 is MNHEY, CDR2 SVGAGI. Trimming removed 1 base from V and 7 bases from J, with 11 bases in between. CDR3 nucleotide sequence: TGTGCCAGCAGTTACTATAGGGGGGGGGAGCAGTACTTC. Encoded protein: CASSYYRGGEQYF.

This clonotype was picked up many times. This chain links TRBV12-3 or TRBV12-4 with TRBJ2-2; D is undetermined. The CDR3 contains 14 residues. Trimming took off 5 bases at V and 0 bases at J, with 7 bases between the two ends. The CDR3 here is CASSPVANTGELFF. CDR3 in DNA: TGTGCCAGCAGTCCAGTGGCGAACACCGGGGAGCTGTTTTTT.

This clonotype has only one observation. CDR3 sequence reads: CAWNGQGEGYTF. The CDR3 DNA reads TGTGCCTGGAACGGACAGGGAGAAGGCTACACCTTC. The rearrangement uses TRBV30 and TRBJ1-2; 8 bases agree with TRBD1. With V trimmed by 4 bases and J by 8 bases, 6 bases remained unmatched. This CDR3 region has 12 residues. Germline loops: CDR1 GTSNPN, CDR2 SVGIG (reference sequence).

There are a few counts of this clonotype. The chain employs TRBV2 and TRBJ2-7; 7 positions agree with TRBD1. Germline CDR1 SNHLY, CDR2 FYNNEI. Trimming cost V 0 bases and J 12 bases; bases outside gene matches: 5. This CDR3 comprises 12 residues. CDR3 DNA: TGTGCCAGCAGTGAAGCGCTTTCAGGGGGGTACTTC. It specifies CASSEALSGGYF.

The chain joins TRBV2 to TRBJ2-3; TRBD2 matches 13 bases. V was clipped by 7 bases and J by 5 bases; unmatched bases: 9. The CDR3 sequence is 16 residues long. The V gene's germline CDR1 is SNHLY and CDR2 FYNNEI. CDR3 amino acids: CASISTSGGEKDTQYF. CDR3 nucleotide sequence: TGTGCCAGCATTTCCACTAGCGGGGGGGAGAAAGATACGCAGTATTTT. Using reference TRBV2 and TRBJ2-3 for the parts outside the CDR3, the full variable domain is EPEVTQTPSHQVTQMGQEVILRCVPISNHLYFYWYRQILGQKVEFLVSFYNNEISEKSEIFDDQFSVERPDGSNFTLKIRSTKLEDSAMYFCASISTSGGEKDTQYFGPGTRLTVL.

This clonotype was picked up many times. This chain joins TRBV4-3 and TRBJ1-5; tentatively, D is TRBD1 (6 bases). This CDR3 is built from 15 residues. The V gene's germline CDR1 is LGHNA and CDR2 YSLEER. The ends were cut back, 1 base at V and 6 bases at J, with 13 bases in the middle. The CDR3 protein is CASSQVMGAGQPQHF. CDR3 nucleotides: TGCGCCAGCAGCCAAGTTATGGGGGCAGGTCAGCCCCAGCATTTT.

This clonotype was seen at least ten times. This sequence joins TRBV7-9 and TRBJ2-3; 8 bases fit TRBD1. Per the germline V gene, CDR1 is SEHNR and CDR2 is FQNEAQ (reference sequence). The CDR3 has 15 residues. V trimming: 5 bases; J trimming: 5 bases; junction bases outside the gene matches: 9. The CDR3 sequence: CASSQWTGIKDTQYF. In nucleotides, the CDR3 is TGTGCCAGCAGCCAGTGGACAGGGATCAAAGATACGCAGTATTTT.